This entry lists 8 T cell receptor beta chains sequenced from one sample in a study of blood T cell repertoires in COVID-19. The table came from immunoSEQ multiplex PCR; TCRdb's copy has only in-frame clones and leaves some out. The table has 100,000 to 150,000 clones, 88% seen once; the top ten hold about 0.9%. The sample was peripheral blood. Source of these receptors: a woman between 45 and 65 years old with active or convalescent COVID-19.

The V call is TRBV28, the J call TRBJ2-3, with TRBD2 matching 7 bases. The trim removed 7 bases at V and 8 bases at J, leaving 12 bases unmatched. CDR1 MDHEN and CDR2 SYDVKM come from the germline V gene. The CDR3 extends over 14 amino acids. This CDR3 is CASTMGLPGSTQYF. In DNA form, the CDR3 reads TGTGCCAGCACTATGGGACTACCCGGGAGTACGCAGTATTTT. The variable domain in full, completed from reference TRBV28 and TRBJ2-3, reads DVKVTQSSRYLVKRTGEKVFLECVQDMDHENMFWYRQDPGLGLRLIYFSYDVKMKEKGDIPEGYSVSREKKERFSLILESASTNQTSMYLCASTMGLPGSTQYFGPGTRLTVL.

V is TRBV5-1 and J is TRBJ2-5; 11 bases are a match to TRBD2. Germline CDR1 reads SGHRS; CDR2 reads YFSETQ. This CDR3 region has 17 residues. V shed 0 bases and J 0 bases; nucleotides not matched to a gene: 4. For the CDR3, the DNA is TGCGCCAGCAGCTTGGGAACTAGCGGGAGTCACCAAGAGACCCAGTACTTC. It codes for CASSLGTSGSHQETQYF.

This chain uses TRBV5-1 with TRBJ1-4, with 8 bases fitting TRBD1. V lost 3 bases to trimming and J lost 5 bases; unmatched junction nucleotides: 3. Germline V gives CDR1 SGHRS, CDR2 YFSETQ. The CDR3 has 14 amino acids. CDR3 residues: CASSSDRGNEKLFF. The CDR3 DNA reads TGCGCCAGCAGCTCCGACAGGGGAAATGAAAAACTGTTTTTT.

This clone was observed a single time. The chain joins TRBV19 to TRBJ2-7; D perhaps matches TRBD2 (6 bases). The V end lost 5 bases, the J end lost 0 bases, and 17 bases lay between the germline ends. The germline gives CDR1 LNHDA, CDR2 SQIVND (reference sequence). This CDR3 region has 16 residues. The CDR3 spells CASSDVGGDLSYEQYF. CDR3 nucleotide sequence: TGTGCCAGTAGTGACGTCGGGGGAGACCTCTCCTACGAGCAGTACTTC. Complete variable domain (other parts from reference TRBV19 and TRBJ2-7): DGGITQSPKYLFRKEGQNVTLSCEQNLNHDAMYWYRQDPGQGLRLIYYSQIVNDFQKGDIAEGYSVSREKKESFPLTVTSAQKNPTAFYLCASSDVGGDLSYEQYFGPGTRLTVT.

The genes are TRBV6-5 and TRBJ2-7; 8 bases fit TRBD1. Unmatched junction bases numbered 9, after V lost 8 bases and J lost 6 bases. CDR1 and CDR2 from the germline V gene are MNHEY and SVGAGI. The CDR3 is 13 residues long. CDR3 bases: TGTGCCAGCGGACGACAGGGGAGGTCCGAGCAGTACTTC. Residues: CASGRQGRSEQYF.

V is TRBV27 and J is TRBJ1-2; 8 bases are shared with TRBD1. V shed 5 bases, J shed 7 bases, and the junction held 9 bases outside the gene matches. This CDR3 region has 14 residues. Germline CDR1 reads MNHEY; CDR2 reads SMNVEV (reference sequence). Here the CDR3 DNA reads TGTGCCAGCAGTCTCCTCGACAGGGGTGGTGGCTACACCTTC. This sequence encodes CASSLLDRGGGYTF.

The chain uses TRBV7-8 and TRBJ1-5; D ambiguous. The CDR3 is made up of 14 amino acids. V lost 1 base to trimming and J lost 3 bases, with 7 bases between them. Germline CDR1 reads SGHVS; CDR2 reads FQNEAQ. CDR3 region: CASSLGLYNQPQHF. CDR3 DNA sequence: TGTGCCAGCAGCTTAGGACTTTACAATCAGCCCCAGCATTTT.

The J gene is TRBJ2-7, the V gene TRBV5-1, with a possible D match to TRBD1 (6 bases). This CDR3 spans 14 amino acids. Germline CDR1 reads SGHRS; CDR2 reads YFSETQ. V lost 0 bases, J lost 5 bases, and 12 bases lay in between. This chain's CDR3 is CASSLGGGLNEQYF. CDR3 nucleotide sequence: TGCGCCAGCAGCTTGGGAGGGGGTCTCAACGAGCAGTACTTC.